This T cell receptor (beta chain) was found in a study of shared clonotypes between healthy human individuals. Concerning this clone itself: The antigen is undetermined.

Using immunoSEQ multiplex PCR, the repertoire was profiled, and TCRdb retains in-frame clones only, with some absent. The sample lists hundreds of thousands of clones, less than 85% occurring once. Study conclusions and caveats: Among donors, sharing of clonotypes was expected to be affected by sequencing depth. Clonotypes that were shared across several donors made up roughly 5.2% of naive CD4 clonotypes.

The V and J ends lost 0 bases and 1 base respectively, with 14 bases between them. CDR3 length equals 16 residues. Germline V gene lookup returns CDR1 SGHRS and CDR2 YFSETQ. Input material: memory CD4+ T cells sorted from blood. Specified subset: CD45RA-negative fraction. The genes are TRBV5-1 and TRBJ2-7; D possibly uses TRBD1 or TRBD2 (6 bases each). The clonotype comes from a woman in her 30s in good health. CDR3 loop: CASSLAQGGQSYEQYF. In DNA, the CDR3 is TGCGCCAGCAGCTTGGCGCAGGGAGGACAGTCCTACGAGCAGTACTTC.